This T cell receptor (beta chain) was recorded in a study of blood T cell repertoires in COVID-19 (TCRdb year 2020). For the study in its entirety: The collaborator samples originated in the United States, Italy and Spain and spanned the acute and convalescent phases of COVID-19. The prospective study material was composed of cDNA or gDNA derived from T cells, B-cell-depleted T cells, or PBMCs. The dataset comprised deeply sampled blood TCRbeta repertoires from subjects exposed to, actively infected with, or recovered from COVID-19. The repertoires were made available in a free public database intended to serve as a resource for research on the immune response to SARS-CoV-2. Samples came from the ongoing ImmuneRACE study (first 160 participants) plus 1,254 subjects from 6 global collaborators. A de-identified subject ID, COVID-19 status, age in years and sex were almost always included in the sample metadata. HLA class I and class II types, where available, came from metadata supplied by the sample provider rather than from assay-based typing. The research as a whole found: The amount of clinical and demographic metadata varied by source and participant and was provided uncurated.

The CDR3 numbers 13 residues from cysteine through phenylalanine. Only CDR3 DNA is held: 39 bases, read in frame from base 1. CDR1 is given as MDHEN and CDR2 as SYDVKM, both from the germline V gene. V is reduced by 4 bases and J by 15 bases, leaving a spacing of 18 bases between them. TCRbeta CDR3 regions were amplified from genomic DNA using the immunoSEQ Assay, a bias-controlled multiplex PCR. The original pipeline was this. The number of nucleated cells in each sample was estimated by amplification of reference gene primers within the assay. To quantify the absolute abundance of each unique TCRbeta CDR3 rearrangement, sequence reads were collapsed and filtered. For each sample, productive Simpson clonality was calculated as the square root of Simpson's diversity index over productive rearrangements. TCRdb mirrors the immuneACCESS table, restricted to in-frame sequences. Some clones are absent from its copies; in checked studies, under half trace to an unresolved V gene, and the reason for the others is unknown. V, J and clone size are taken as reported in that table, and D and trimming were inferred from the DNA itself. The sample profile shows approximately 270,000 clones; roughly 88% of them were found once. The ten biggest clones cover 0.87% of the sample.

In Seattle, one collaborating source enrolled patients while the infection was active and tracked those patients longitudinally over the course of disease. Collaborating institutions collected whole blood in K2EDTA tubes following their own protocols. For TCRbeta analysis, collaborators shipped samples as frozen whole blood, isolated PBMCs, or DNA extracted from either of those sample types. Concerning this clone: What antigen it recognizes has not been identified. The sample holds no much larger clone one base away, and base qualities are not on file.

The sequenced material came from peripheral blood. The rearranged segments are TRBV28 and TRBJ1-4; no D gene is confidently identified. The TCR originated in a human donor with COVID-19, enrolled during active disease. The donor label of this sample is uncertain. The base sequence is TGTGCCAGCAGTTCACCCTCCAGACGGGTGGTGTTTTTT. Its coded protein is CASSSPSRRVVFF.